The rows below give T cell receptor beta chains drawn from one sample of a study of shared clonotypes between healthy human individuals. Some clones are missing from TCRdb's copy, which holds only in-frame ones; the method was immunoSEQ multiplex PCR. Of 1.5 million to 2.5 million clones listed, roughly 95% are singletons. Sequencing was performed on naive CD8+ T cells sorted from blood. Receptor source: a man between 18 and 29 years old in good health. The CDR3 runs from the conserved cysteine through the conserved F or W. The D gene is left open where the match is weak. Size is stated for part of the rows, as once, few or many counts, or as a class when the clone is expanded.

>.|TRBD1|TRBJ2-3|TRBV5-1
CASSPTGGSADTQYF
TGCGCCAGCAGCCCGACAGGGGGCAGTGCAGATACGCAGTATTTT
>.|.|TRBJ2-5|TRBV13
CASSVLRETQYF
TGTGCCAGCAGTGTACTGCGGGAGACCCAGTACTTC
>.|TRBD1|TRBJ1-1|TRBV30
CAWSGDRADTEAFF
TGCGCCTGGAGTGGAGACAGGGCGGACACTGAAGCTTTCTTT
>.|TRBD2|TRBJ2-7|TRBV28
CASSLPGGEQYF
TGTGCCAGCAGTTTACCGGGGGGCGAGCAGTACTTC
>.|.|TRBJ2-5|TRBV7-9
CASSLDAEGAGETQYF
TGTGCCAGCAGCTTAGACGCGGAGGGGGCGGGGGAGACCCAGTACTTC
>.|.|TRBJ2-2|TRBV6-5
CASSWDKNTGELFF
TGTGCCAGCAGTTGGGACAAGAACACCGGGGAGCTGTTTTTT
>.|.|TRBJ2-1|TRBV4-3
CASSQDSVTKNNEQFF
TGCGCCAGCAGCCAAGATAGCGTGACTAAGAACAATGAGCAGTTCTTC
>.|.|TRBJ1-2|TRBV21-1
CASSKAGAGGASRHGYTF
TGTGCCAGCAGCAAAGCAGGAGCAGGGGGCGCAAGCCGGCATGGCTACACCTTC
>.|.|TRBJ2-3|TRBV28
CASSLSGAVDTQYF
TGTGCCAGCAGTTTATCGGGGGCTGTAGATACGCAGTATTTT
>.|TRBD2|TRBJ2-7|TRBV7-9
CASSHEGGTSGPYEQYF
TGTGCCAGCAGCCATGAGGGGGGGACTAGCGGTCCCTACGAGCAGTACTTC
>.|.|TRBJ1-1|TRBV7-9
CASNKGYFTEAFF
TGTGCCAGCAATAAGGGATACTTCACTGAAGCTTTCTTT
>once|.|TRBJ1-2|TRBV9
CASTGNRNGYTF
TGTGCCAGCACGGGGAATCGGAATGGCTACACCTTC
>.|.|TRBJ2-1|TRBV30
CAWSVVQAELVNEQFF
TGTGCCTGGAGTGTAGTCCAAGCTGAGCTAGTTAATGAGCAGTTCTTC
>.|.|TRBJ2-5|TRBV27
CASSYGSTQYF
TGTGCCAGCAGTTACGGATCGACCCAGTACTTC
>.|TRBD1|TRBJ2-7|TRBV6-6
CASGTGSEQYF
TGTGCCAGCGGGACAGGGAGCGAGCAGTACTTC
>.|TRBD2|TRBJ2-7|TRBV6-1
CASSEARGSGRYEQYF
TGTGCCAGCAGTGAAGCTCGGGGTAGCGGGAGATACGAGCAGTACTTC
>.|.|TRBJ2-5|TRBV13
CASSLGSSTQETQYF
TGTGCCAGCAGCTTAGGGTCCTCAACTCAAGAGACCCAGTACTTC
>.|.|TRBJ2-7|TRBV7-7
CASSLSDSYEQYF
TGTGCTAGCAGCTTATCCGACTCCTACGAGCAGTACTTC
>.|.|TRBJ2-3|TRBV6-6
CASSLGTTDTQYF
TGTGCCAGCAGTCTCGGGACCACAGATACGCAGTATTTT
>.|.|TRBJ2-2|TRBV9
CASSVWGTGELFF
TGTGCCAGCAGCGTATGGGGGACCGGGGAGCTGTTTTTT
>.|.|TRBJ2-7|TRBV27
CASSAPPTGEQYF
TGTGCCAGCAGTGCCCCCCCGACGGGCGAGCAGTACTTC
>.|TRBD2|TRBJ2-1|TRBV4-1
CASSPNPGLDAYEQFF
TGCGCCAGCAGTCCTAACCCGGGACTAGATGCCTATGAGCAGTTCTTC
>.|.|TRBJ1-3|TRBV29-1
CSVERYNSGNTIYF
TGCAGCGTTGAACGCTACAACTCTGGAAACACCATATATTTT
>.|TRBD1|TRBJ2-2|TRBV9
CASSVAVGTGEGELFF
TGTGCCAGCAGCGTAGCTGTGGGGACAGGGGAGGGGGAGCTGTTTTTT
>.|.|TRBJ1-1|TRBV6-5
CASSYSIGHLNTEAFF
TGTGCCAGCAGTTACTCGATAGGGCACTTGAACACTGAAGCTTTCTTT
>once|TRBD1|TRBJ2-5|TRBV4-3
CASSQEWGQGTTQETQYF
TGCGCCAGCAGCCAAGAGTGGGGACAGGGTACCACCCAAGAGACCCAGTACTTC
>once|.|TRBJ2-7|TRBV4-3
CASSQDRGGANSYEQYF
TGCGCCAGCAGCCAAGATCGAGGGGGAGCCAACTCCTACGAGCAGTACTTC
>few|.|TRBJ1-1|TRBV7-9
CASSLYGTEAFF
TGTGCCAGCAGCTTATACGGCACTGAAGCTTTCTTT
>.|.|TRBJ1-6|TRBV7-9
CASSLSIGGLNSPLHF
TGTGCCAGCAGCTTAAGTATCGGGGGGTTAAATTCACCCCTCCACTTT
>.|TRBD1|TRBJ1-5|TRBV27
CASSITGGGQPQHF
TGTGCCAGCAGTATAACAGGGGGGGGTCAGCCCCAGCATTTT
>.|TRBD1|TRBJ2-7|TRBV13
CASSLLDRGDEQYF
TGTGCCAGCAGCTTATTGGACAGGGGGGACGAGCAGTACTTC
>.|TRBD2|TRBJ2-7|TRBV4-3
CASSQDLAGKSVAYEQYF
TGCGCCAGCAGCCAAGATCTAGCGGGGAAGAGTGTAGCCTACGAGCAGTACTTC
>.|.|TRBJ1-1|TRBV19
CASSIEGRTEAFF
TGTGCCAGTAGTATTGAGGGAAGGACTGAAGCTTTCTTT
>.|TRBD1|TRBJ1-2|TRBV14
CASSQGTGGNYGYTF
TGTGCCAGCAGCCAAGGGACAGGGGGTAACTATGGCTACACCTTC
>.|.|TRBJ1-2|TRBV29-1
CSVVWGDGYTF
TGCAGCGTTGTTTGGGGGGATGGCTACACCTTC
>.|.|TRBJ1-1|TRBV7-6
CASSSGESEAFF
TGTGCCAGCAGCTCGGGGGAGTCTGAAGCTTTCTTT
>.|.|TRBJ2-4|TRBV19
CATSGLAKNIQYF
TGTGCCACTTCGGGACTAGCCAAAAACATTCAGTACTTC
>once|.|TRBJ1-2|TRBV28
CASSLVGGARGYTF
TGTGCCAGCAGTTTGGTTGGGGGGGCGAGGGGCTACACCTTC
>once|.|TRBJ1-5|TRBV28
CASSLLGGRPDGNQPQHF
TGTGCCAGCAGTTTACTGGGGGGCCGGCCCGATGGCAATCAGCCCCAGCATTTT
>.|.|TRBJ1-6|TRBV14
CASSHLSSSSYNSPLHF
TGTGCCAGCAGCCACTTATCCTCGAGCTCCTATAATTCACCCCTCCACTTT
>few|.|TRBJ1-1|TRBV25-1
CASGEEAFF
TGTGCCAGCGGCGAGGAAGCTTTCTTT
>.|TRBD1|TRBJ2-7|TRBV18
CASSGGTGAGYEQYF
TGTGCCAGCTCTGGTGGGACAGGGGCTGGGTACGAGCAGTACTTC
>.|TRBD2|TRBJ2-5|TRBV11-2
CASSLEPGGGQETQYF
TGTGCCAGCAGCTTAGAACCGGGAGGGGGCCAAGAGACCCAGTACTTC
>.|.|TRBJ1-2|TRBV30
CAWFSGGAYGYTF
TGTGCCTGGTTCTCGGGGGGTGCCTATGGCTACACCTTC
>once|.|TRBJ2-1|TRBV7-9
CASSPYFDEQFF
TGTGCCAGCAGCCCCTACTTCGATGAGCAGTTCTTC
>.|TRBD2|TRBJ2-3|TRBV6-5
CASSPGLAPDTQYF
TGTGCCAGCAGTCCGGGACTAGCCCCAGATACGCAGTATTTT
>once|.|TRBJ2-7|TRBV15
CATSRGASDYEQYF
TGTGCCACCAGCAGAGGGGCTTCTGACTACGAGCAGTACTTC
>once|TRBD1|TRBJ2-7|TRBV30
CAWDRDSYEQYF
TGTGCCTGGGACAGGGACTCCTACGAGCAGTACTTC
>.|.|TRBJ2-5|TRBV11-2
CASSLELWETQYF
TGTGCCAGCAGCTTAGAACTGTGGGAGACCCAGTACTTC
>.|.|TRBJ2-1|TRBV28
CASSSLPGDEQFF
TGTGCCAGCAGTTCCCTCCCTGGGGATGAGCAGTTCTTC
>once|.|TRBJ2-3|TRBV2
CASSEYIPGQLASTDTQYF
TGTGCCAGCAGTGAATACATCCCGGGACAACTGGCTAGCACAGATACGCAGTATTTT
>.|TRBD2|TRBJ2-1|TRBV2
CASSEFTSGKGEQFF
TGTGCCAGCAGTGAATTTACTAGCGGGAAAGGCGAGCAGTTCTTC
>.|TRBD1|TRBJ2-5|TRBV4-3
CASSQEWTGEETQYF
TGCGCCAGCAGCCAAGAGTGGACAGGAGAAGAGACCCAGTACTTC
>once|.|TRBJ2-7|TRBV28
CASSPSGSYEQYF
TGTGCCAGCAGCCCCTCAGGCAGCTACGAGCAGTACTTC
>.|TRBD2|TRBJ2-1|TRBV27
CASSLSAGGSYNEQFF
TGTGCCAGCAGTTTATCTGCGGGAGGGTCCTACAATGAGCAGTTCTTC
>.|.|TRBJ2-7|TRBV7-9
CASSPGWAGNYEQYF
TGTGCCAGCAGCCCGGGATGGGCAGGGAACTACGAGCAGTACTTC
>.|.|TRBJ2-1|TRBV9
CASSVDGSYNEQFF
TGTGCCAGCAGCGTAGACGGGTCCTACAATGAGCAGTTCTTC
>.|TRBD1|TRBJ2-2|TRBV7-2
CASSLAGTANTGELFF
TGTGCCAGCAGCTTAGCCGGGACAGCGAACACCGGGGAGCTGTTTTTT
>.|TRBD2|TRBJ2-3|TRBV9
CASSRESGGGITDTQYF
TGTGCCAGCAGCCGTGAGTCGGGCGGGGGGATCACAGATACGCAGTATTTT